This paragraph covers one T cell receptor (beta chain) sequence. Time point specified: sample taken at primary tumor resection. This record comes from a study of spatial heterogeneity in lung cancer. CDR3 size: 15 residues. Germline lookup yields CDR1 MNHEY and CDR2 SMNVEV (reference sequence). V was cut by 0 bases and J by 4 bases, with 12 bases left in between. From the 5' RACE reads, TCRdb called clonotypes with MiXCR, one entry per CDR3 protein. The table lists 40,000 to 45,000 distinct CDR3 sequences, nearly 7% of them singletons, with around 43% in the top ten. This clonotype was obtained from a female donor with early-stage non-small cell lung cancer. V gene TRBV27 combines with J gene TRBJ2-5; D uncertain. The input for sequencing was PBMCs, taken at surgery. Here the CDR3 reads CASSLSGTLPETQYF. CDR3 nucleotides: TGTGCCAGCAGTTTATCTGGTACCCTCCCAGAGACCCAGTACTTC.